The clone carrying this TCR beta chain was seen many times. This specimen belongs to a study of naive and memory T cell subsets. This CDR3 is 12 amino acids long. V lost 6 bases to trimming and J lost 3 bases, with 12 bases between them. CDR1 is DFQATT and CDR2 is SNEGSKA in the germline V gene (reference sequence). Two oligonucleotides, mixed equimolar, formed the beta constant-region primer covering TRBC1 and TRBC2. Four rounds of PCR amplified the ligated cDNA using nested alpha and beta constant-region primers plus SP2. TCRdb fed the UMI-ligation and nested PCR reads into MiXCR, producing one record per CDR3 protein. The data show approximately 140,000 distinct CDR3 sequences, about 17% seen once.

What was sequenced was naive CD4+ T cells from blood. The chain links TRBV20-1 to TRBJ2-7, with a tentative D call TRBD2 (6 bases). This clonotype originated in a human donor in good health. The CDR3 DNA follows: TGCAGTGCCCATCTAGCGAACTACGAGCAGTACTTC. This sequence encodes CSAHLANYEQYF.